Given below is one TCR beta chain in context. V lost 2 bases and J 7 bases, leaving 15 bases between the germline ends. Looked up from germline, CDR1 is SGHTA and CDR2 is FQGTGA. This CDR3 has 14 amino acids. This sample was included in a study of blood T cell repertoires in COVID-19. Study as a whole: Acute and convalescent COVID-19 specimens originated in the United States, Italy and Spain.

In the authors' methods: By means of reference gene primer amplification, nucleated cell counts were estimated. Using immunoSEQ multiplex PCR, the repertoire was profiled, and TCRdb retains in-frame clones only, with some absent. V and J calls and clone size are those listed in that table; D and trimming were worked out from the DNA. The data hold over 200,000 clones, with 75% to 90% observed a single time. The chain couples TRBV7-3 to TRBJ2-7; D possibly corresponds to TRBD1 (5 bases). Sequences were obtained from peripheral blood. The TCR was taken from a human donor in a cohort sampled during active COVID-19. The CDR3 reads CASSLDSYYGEQYF. In DNA, the CDR3 is TGTGCCAGCAGCTTAGACAGCTACTACGGGGAGCAGTACTTC.